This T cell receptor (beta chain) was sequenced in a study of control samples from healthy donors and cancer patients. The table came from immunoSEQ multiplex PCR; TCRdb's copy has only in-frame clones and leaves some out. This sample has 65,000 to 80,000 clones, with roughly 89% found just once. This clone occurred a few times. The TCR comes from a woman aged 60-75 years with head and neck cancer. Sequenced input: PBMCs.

The CDR3 loop is CASSDGTLYSNQPQHF. CDR3 coding DNA: TGTGCCAGCAGTGACGGGACACTATATAGCAATCAGCCCCAGCATTTT. The rearrangement uses TRBV6-1 and TRBJ1-5; TRBD1 is a possible D gene (6 bases). Germline V CDR1 and CDR2: MNHNS, SASEGT. Trimming took off 3 bases at V and 0 bases at J, with 12 bases between the two ends. There are 16 residues in the CDR3.